This T cell receptor (beta chain) was captured in a study of blood T cell repertoires in COVID-19. Study-wide background: Samples came from the United States, Italy and Spain, spanning acute and convalescent COVID-19. From T cells, B-cell-depleted T cells, or PBMCs came the material, which was cDNA or gDNA.

This clone has more than one count but fewer than ten. In the authors' methods: It was from reference gene primer amplification that nucleated cell counts were estimated. TCRdb keeps only in-frame clones here, not all; method: immunoSEQ multiplex PCR. The DNA gave D and trimming, while V, J and clone size come from that table. This sample has more than 150,000 clones; roughly nine tenths occur once, and the top ten carry 2.1%. This CDR3 contains 14 residues. Trimming took off 2 bases at V and 6 bases at J, with 12 bases between the two ends. Germline V gene data show CDR1 as MNHEY and CDR2 as SMNVEV (reference sequence).

The clonotype comes from a man between 65 and 85 years old with active or convalescent COVID-19. The rearrangement uses TRBV27 and TRBJ2-3; D may be TRBD2 (5 bases). The source material was peripheral blood. CDR3 nucleotide sequence: TGTGCCAGCAGTTTAGGGATAGTAGCGGATACGCAGTATTTT. This encodes CASSLGIVADTQYF.